Listed here are 20 T cell receptor beta chains from one sample, sequenced in a study of memory CD4+ T cells and cytomegalovirus serostatus. Data came from immunoSEQ multiplex PCR; TCRdb stores just in-frame clones and leaves some out. This table holds around 63,000 clones, around three quarters found once. Single viable CD3+CD4+CD8-CD45RO+ cells were sorted as the memory CD4+ T cells. Sequenced input: memory CD4+ T cells from blood. All receptors come from an adult in good health and CMV-seronegative. Some clones in this sample may be carry-over from other donors' samples.

This chain uses TRBV6-5 with TRBJ1-1; no reliable D call. Trimming took 0 bases from V and 2 from J, leaving 10 bases between them. Germline V gene data show CDR1 as MNHEY and CDR2 as SVGAGI. The CDR3 spans 15 residues. The CDR3 region is CASSYSRRYNTEAFF. DNA of the CDR3: TGTGCCAGCAGTTACTCGCGGCGTTATAACACTGAAGCTTTCTTT.

V is TRBV27 and J is TRBJ1-4; 7 bases align to TRBD1. V shed 5 bases and J 3 bases; nucleotides not matched to a gene: 6. CDR1 is MNHEY, CDR2 SMNVEV, per germline (reference sequence). The length of the CDR3 is 15 residues. CDR3 region: CASSTRTGSNEKLFF. CDR3 nucleotides: TGTGCCAGCAGTACCCGGACAGGTTCTAATGAAAAACTGTTTTTT.

This chain uses TRBV4-3 with TRBJ1-1; D possibly corresponds to TRBD1 (5 bases). Trimming shortened V by 3 bases and J by 6 bases, and 17 bases separated the two germline ends. CDR1 and CDR2 from the germline V gene are LGHNA and YSLEER. This CDR3 spans 15 amino acids. CDR3 nucleotide sequence: TGCGCCAGCAGCCACCTTAAGGGGAGTGGCGCTGAAGCTTTCTTT. This encodes CASSHLKGSGAEAFF.

The chain links TRBV25-1 to TRBJ2-7; TRBD1 matches 8 bases. V shed 1 base and J 4 bases; nucleotides not matched to a gene: 6. The CDR3 is 15 amino acids. The V gene's germline CDR1 is MGHDK and CDR2 SYGVNS. CDR3 bases: TGTGCCAGCAGTGAATCCACGAGACAGGGGTACGAGCAGTACTTC. It is translated as CASSESTRQGYEQYF.

This clone was observed once. The chain links TRBV7-9 to TRBJ1-2, with D uncertain. The CDR3 has 13 amino acids. Germline CDR1 and CDR2: SEHNR and FQNEAQ (reference sequence). With 5 bases removed from V and 8 bases from J, the gap between germline ends came to 15 bases. The CDR3 region has the DNA TGTGCCAGCAGCCTAAGCGGGGTTGGGGGCTACACCTTC. It specifies CASSLSGVGGYTF.

This clone was detected only once. CDR3 amino acids: CASSVGGTVGSGELFF. The CDR3 DNA reads TGTGCCAGCAGCGTAGGAGGGACAGTTGGTTCCGGGGAGCTGTTTTTT. The V gene is TRBV9, the J gene TRBJ2-2, with TRBD1 matching 7 bases. Trimming took 0 bases from V and 6 from J; bases not matched to a gene: 8. From germline, CDR1 is SGDLS and CDR2 YYNGEE. This CDR3 contains 16 residues.

V usage is TRBV5-1 and J usage is TRBJ1-2, with D unresolved. Germline V gene sequence: CDR1 SGHRS, CDR2 YFSETQ. Trimming cost V 4 bases and J 5 bases, with 15 bases left between them. The CDR3 has 14 residues. The CDR3 is CASSLRKEGYGYTF. The CDR3 DNA is TGCGCCAGCAGCCTCCGGAAGGAAGGGTATGGCTACACCTTC.

The chain is built from TRBV28 and TRBJ2-5; D is perhaps TRBD1 (6 bases). V shed 5 bases and J shed 4 bases, with 17 bases lying between them. The CDR3 spans 15 residues. Germline V lookup: CDR1 MDHEN, CDR2 SYDVKM. This CDR3 is CASSRPQGRGETQYF. The CDR3 region has the DNA TGTGCCAGCAGTCGCCCACAGGGTCGGGGAGAGACCCAGTACTTC.

The V and J genes are TRBV2 and TRBJ2-1; 8 positions agree with TRBD1. Losses at the gene ends were 9 bases for V and 5 bases for J; bases not matched to a gene: 9. Looked up from germline, CDR1 is SNHLY and CDR2 is FYNNEI. This CDR3 has 14 residues. CDR3 amino acids: CASNMTGVHNEQFF. CDR3 sequence (DNA): TGTGCCAGTAATATGACAGGGGTGCACAATGAGCAGTTCTTC.

The gene calls are TRBV11-3 and TRBJ2-3; D possibly corresponds to TRBD2 (5 bases). This CDR3 comprises 15 residues. Trimming removed 2 bases from V and 4 bases from J, with 13 bases in between. Germline V gives CDR1 SGHNT, CDR2 YENEEA. The CDR3 DNA follows: TGTGCCAGCAGCTTAAATGGTGACGGGGCAGATACGCAGTATTTT. Its protein is CASSLNGDGADTQYF.

This rearrangement joins TRBV7-9 to TRBJ2-5; the D is unclear. The germline gives CDR1 SEHNR, CDR2 FQNEAQ (reference sequence). This CDR3 comprises 17 residues. The V and J ends lost 1 base and 2 bases respectively, with 17 bases between them. The CDR3 DNA reads TGTGCCAGCAGCTTAGGCCGGGTTTGGCAAACTCAAGAGACCCAGTACTTC. This codes for CASSLGRVWQTQETQYF.

The chain couples TRBV6-1 to TRBJ1-3, with unresolved D. The V gene lost 3 bases and the J gene lost 0 bases, with 6 bases spanning the gap. Germline CDR1 and CDR2: MNHNS and SASEGT. The CDR3 has 14 residues. Here the CDR3 reads CASSEGYSGNTIYF. The CDR3 DNA reads TGTGCCAGCAGTGAGGGGTACTCTGGAAACACCATATATTTT.

V is TRBV7-9 and J is TRBJ2-1, with D possibly matching TRBD1 (5 bases). Trimming took 5 bases from V and 5 from J, leaving 22 bases between them. The CDR3 spans 17 residues. Germline V CDR1 and CDR2: SEHNR, FQNEAQ (reference sequence). The CDR3: CASSPPSGAGWNNEQFF. The CDR3 DNA reads TGTGCCAGCAGCCCCCCCTCTGGGGCAGGATGGAACAATGAGCAGTTCTTC. Filled out from reference TRBV7-9 and TRBJ2-1, the complete variable domain reads DTGVSQNPRHKITKRGQNVTFRCDPISEHNRLYWYRQTLGQGPEFLTYFQNEAQLEKSRLLSDRFSAERPKGSFSTLEIQRTEQGDSAMYLCASSPPSGAGWNNEQFFGPGTRLTVL.

The rearrangement joins TRBV27 to TRBJ1-1; TRBD1 might be the D (5 bases). The CDR3 has 13 amino acids. The V and J ends lost 5 bases and 2 bases respectively, with 9 bases between them. From germline, CDR1 is MNHEY and CDR2 SMNVEV (reference sequence). Here the CDR3 reads CASSQRGNTEAFF. CDR3 bases: TGTGCCAGCAGTCAAAGGGGAAACACTGAAGCTTTCTTT.

The chain is built from TRBV4-1 and TRBJ2-7; D is possibly TRBD1 or TRBD2 (5 bases each). V lost 4 bases and J lost 0, with 22 bases in between. Germline V gene sequence: CDR1 MGHRA, CDR2 YSYEKL. The CDR3 consists of 18 residues. The CDR3 spells CASSPEGRAPRSSYEQYF. CDR3 DNA sequence: TGCGCCAGCAGCCCAGAGGGACGGGCCCCGCGTTCCTCCTACGAGCAGTACTTC.

The rearrangement joins TRBV2 to TRBJ1-5; TRBD1 might be the D (5 bases). CDR3 size: 14 residues. Germline CDR1 reads SNHLY; CDR2 reads FYNNEI. Trimming took off 7 bases at V and 1 base at J, with 11 bases between the two ends. CDR3 protein: CASTATVSNQPQHF. The DNA of the CDR3 is TGTGCCAGCACAGCGACAGTGAGCAATCAGCCCCAGCATTTT. The full variable domain, its missing parts supplied by reference TRBV2 and TRBJ1-5, is EPEVTQTPSHQVTQMGQEVILRCVPISNHLYFYWYRQILGQKVEFLVSFYNNEISEKSEIFDDQFSVERPDGSNFTLKIRSTKLEDSAMYFCASTATVSNQPQHFGDGTRLSIL.

The V gene is TRBV5-6, the J gene TRBJ1-1; D gene ambiguous. CDR1 SGHDT and CDR2 YYEEEE come from the germline V gene. The CDR3 is 13 residues long. V was cut by 4 bases and J by 6 bases, with 13 bases left in between. CDR3 nucleotide sequence: TGTGCCAGCAGCGCGGGGAGGCGAGCTGAAGCTTTCTTT. Its translation: CASSAGRRAEAFF. The full variable domain, in which reference TRBV5-6 and TRBJ1-1 provide the parts outside the CDR3, is DAGVTQSPTHLIKTRGQQVTLRCSPKSGHDTVSWYQQALGQGPQFIFQYYEEEERQRGNFPDRFSGHQFPNYSSELNVNALLLGDSALYLCASSAGRRAEAFFGQGTRLTVV.

The rearrangement uses TRBV5-1 and TRBJ2-1, with D possibly TRBD2 on 6 matching bases. CDR1 is SGHRS and CDR2 is YFSETQ in the germline V gene. Trimming pared 5 bases from V and 6 bases from J, leaving 21 bases between. This CDR3 is 16 amino acids long. The CDR3: CASRGGTTRRGNEQFF. The CDR3 DNA is TGCGCCAGCAGAGGCGGTACGACCAGGAGGGGCAATGAGCAGTTCTTC.

The rearrangement joins TRBV7-9 to TRBJ1-4; D is perhaps TRBD1 (6 bases). V dropped 1 base and J dropped 7 bases, with 16 bases sitting between them. Looked up from germline, CDR1 is SEHNR and CDR2 is FQNEAQ (reference sequence). The length of the CDR3 is 16 residues. CDR3 DNA sequence: TGTGCCAGCAGCTTAGTTCAGGGGACGCACCCTGAAAAACTGTTTTTT. It yields the protein CASSLVQGTHPEKLFF. Complete variable domain (other parts from reference TRBV7-9 and TRBJ1-4): DTGVSQNPRHKITKRGQNVTFRCDPISEHNRLYWYRQTLGQGPEFLTYFQNEAQLEKSRLLSDRFSAERPKGSFSTLEIQRTEQGDSAMYLCASSLVQGTHPEKLFFGSGTQLSVL.

A word on this clone: Other DNA sequences in this specimen translate into the identical CDR3. CDR3 protein: CASSFGWDTEAFF. For the CDR3, the DNA is TGTGCCAGCAGCTTTGGGTGGGACACTGAAGCTTTCTTT. The chain recombines TRBV5-4 with TRBJ1-1; D not certain. Trimming removed 2 bases from V and 3 bases from J, with 8 bases in between. The CDR3 totals 13 residues. Per germline, CDR1 SGHNT and CDR2 YYREEE (reference sequence). The entire variable domain, with the rest obtained from reference TRBV5-4 and TRBJ1-1, is as follows: ETGVTQSPTHLIKTRGQQVTLRCSSQSGHNTVSWYQQALGQGPQFIFQYYREEENGRGNFPPRFSGLQFPNYSSELNVNALELDDSALYLCASSFGWDTEAFFGQGTRLTVV.